Listed below are T cell receptor beta chains from one sample, sequenced in a study of blood T cell repertoires in COVID-19. Repertoires were generated with immunoSEQ multiplex PCR, while TCRdb's copy carries only in-frame clones and drops some. The sample includes fewer than 200,000 clones, around 80% seen only once; the top ten take approximately 14%. The sequenced sample was PBMCs or T cells enriched from blood (not recorded which). All receptors derive from a man aged 50 to 60 who had recovered from COVID-19. Both conserved end residues are part of each CDR3. Fields, in order: J gene, V gene, CDR3 protein.

J: TRBJ2-1
V: TRBV6-5
CDR3: CASRTDRDNEQFF

J: TRBJ1-4
V: TRBV5-1
CDR3: CASTDSWDSTNEKLFF

J: TRBJ2-3
V: TRBV4-1
CDR3: CASSLRTGGSADTQYF

J: TRBJ1-1
V: TRBV13
CDR3: CASSRRTGVNTEAFF

J: TRBJ2-2
V: TRBV9
CDR3: CASSSGQGAYTGELFF

J: TRBJ1-2
V: TRBV12-3/TRBV12-4
CDR3: CASSRTVYGYTF

J: TRBJ1-2
V: TRBV27
CDR3: CASSRKPGEYGYTF

J: TRBJ1-1
V: TRBV6-4
CDR3: CASSDGTGGTEAFF

J: TRBJ1-1
V: TRBV5-1
CDR3: CASSLVTGTEAFF

J: TRBJ1-1
V: TRBV2
CDR3: CASSPRQVEAFF

J: TRBJ2-7
V: TRBV27
CDR3: CASSLSDTGGSYEQYF